This T cell receptor (beta chain) was captured in a study of T cells in Graves' hyperthyroidism and ophthalmopathy. Study summary: Sampling of peripheral blood happened at initial diagnosis, prior to any treatment. Study-wide points: Ophthalmopathy was model-predicted a median about 6.7 months pre-onset. Blood also held most thyroid clonotypes expanded beyond 0.001.

TCR beta CDR3 regions were amplified from RNA transcripts. A first-round RT-PCR of the TCR CDR3 used the HTBI primer set. Each CDR3 protein gets one entry after TCRdb re-called the multiplex PCR reads with MiXCR. The table records fewer than 750,000 distinct CDR3 sequences, more than 14% of them present only once. The length of the CDR3 is 14 residues. V gave up 3 bases and J gave up 0 bases, with 11 bases separating them. From germline, CDR1 is DFQATT and CDR2 SNEGSKA (reference sequence). Note on this clonotype: Its matching antigen is unknown.

The chain employs TRBV20-1 and TRBJ1-1, with a weak D call TRBD1 (6 bases). The sequencing sample was made of blood. This TCR came from a woman aged 45-65 years with Graves' ophthalmopathy. The CDR3: CSASRTVVNTEAFF. The CDR3 DNA reads as TGCAGTGCTAGCAGGACAGTTGTGAACACTGAAGCTTTCTTT.